The T cell receptor (delta chain) described here comes from a study of gammadelta T cells in human blood (dated by TCRdb to 2019 to 2021). Results the study describes overall, beyond this receptor: According to the study, polyclonal expansion of innate gamma-delta T cells right after birth appeared to be driven by microbial exposure.

Worth noting for this clone: Its cognate antigen has yet to be identified. The sample holds no much larger clone one base away, and base qualities are not on file.

Trimming accounts for 4 bases at V and 4 bases at J, while the number of junction bases matched to no gene is 22. CDR1 and CDR2 (TSWWSYY, QGS) derive from the germline V gene. Spanning cysteine to phenylalanine, the CDR3 consists of 20 amino acids. Only CDR3 DNA is held: 60 bases, read in frame from base 1. Library generation was performed with RT-PCR. The data were produced on an Illumina MiSeq. Clonotypes were called again by TCRdb from the public reads via CATT, and duplicate nucleotide sequences were then merged into one entry. The sample has about 780 delta-chain clones on record, 40% to 50% of them singletons. Roughly a sixth of the sample is taken by the ten largest.

This TCR was sampled from a human donor. The material sequenced was non-Vgamma9Vdelta2 gamma-delta T cells from infant blood. This chain joins TRDV1 to TRDJ1; 9 nucleotides in the junction match TRDD3. The CDR3 protein sequence reads: CALGGSTRAGIRRWGDKLIF. The base sequence is TGTGCTCTTGGGGGGAGCACCAGGGCGGGGATACGCAGATGGGGCGATAAACTCATCTTT.